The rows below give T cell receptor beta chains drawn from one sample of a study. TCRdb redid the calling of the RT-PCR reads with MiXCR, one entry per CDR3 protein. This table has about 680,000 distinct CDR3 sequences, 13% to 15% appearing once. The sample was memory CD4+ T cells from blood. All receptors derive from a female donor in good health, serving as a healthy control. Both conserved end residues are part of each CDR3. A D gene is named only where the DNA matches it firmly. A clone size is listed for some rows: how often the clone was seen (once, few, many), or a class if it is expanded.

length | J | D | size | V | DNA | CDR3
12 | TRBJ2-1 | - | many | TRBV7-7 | TGTGCCAGCACGCAGGGGTACAATGAGCAGTTCTTC | CASTQGYNEQFF
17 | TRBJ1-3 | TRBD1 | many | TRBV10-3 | TGTGCCATCAGTGAATCCCCAGGGGGGAACTCTGGAAACACCATATATTTT | CAISESPGGNSGNTIYF
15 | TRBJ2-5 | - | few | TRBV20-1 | TGCAGTGCTAGAACCAACGGGGGGCGCGCGGAGACCCAGTACTTC | CSARTNGGRAETQYF
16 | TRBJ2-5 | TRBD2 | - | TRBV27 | TGTGCCAGCAGTTTTAGCGGGAGGGTAGCACAAGAGACCCAGTACTTC | CASSFSGRVAQETQYF
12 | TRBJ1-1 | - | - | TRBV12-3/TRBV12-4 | TGTGCCAGCAGCTACAGTTCGCCTGAAGCTTTCTTT | CASSYSSPEAFF
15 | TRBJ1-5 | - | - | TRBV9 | TGTGCCAGCAGCGTAGGGGGGGGAGGCAATCAGCCCCAGCATTTT | CASSVGGGGNQPQHF
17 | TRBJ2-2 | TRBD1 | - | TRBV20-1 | TGCAGTGCTAGAACCCGACAGGGGGCGACGGACACCGGGGAGCTGTTTTTT | CSARTRQGATDTGELFF
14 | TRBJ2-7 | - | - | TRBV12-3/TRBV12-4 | TGTGCCAGCAGTCCAGTACCCTCCTCCTACGAGCAGTACTTC | CASSPVPSSYEQYF
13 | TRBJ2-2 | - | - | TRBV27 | TGTGCCAGCAGTTTTACAGGGTCGAGGGAGCTGTTTTTT | CASSFTGSRELFF
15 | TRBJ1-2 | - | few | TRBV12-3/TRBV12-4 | TGTGCCAGCAGTTTAGCCGGGCGCGAACTTTATGGCTACACCTTC | CASSLAGRELYGYTF
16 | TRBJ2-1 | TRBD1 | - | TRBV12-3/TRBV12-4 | TGTGCCAGCAGCCCCTACCGGGACAGCTCCTACAATGAGCAGTTCTTC | CASSPYRDSSYNEQFF
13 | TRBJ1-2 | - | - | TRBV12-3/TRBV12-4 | TGTGCCAGCAGACTTAGTGGCGACTATGGCTACACCTTC | CASRLSGDYGYTF
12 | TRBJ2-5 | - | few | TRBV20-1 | TGCAGTGCTAGGAGGGACCAAGAGACCCAGTACTTC | CSARRDQETQYF
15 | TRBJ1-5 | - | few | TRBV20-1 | TGCAGTGCTACCGGACAGCTAAATAGCAATCAGCCCCAGCATTTT | CSATGQLNSNQPQHF
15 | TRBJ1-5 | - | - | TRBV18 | TGTGCCAGCTCATCTGGTAACAGGGCGGGACAGCCCCAGCATTTT | CASSSGNRAGQPQHF
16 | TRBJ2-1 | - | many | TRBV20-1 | TGCAGTGCTAGAGCAGGCGCCAGGGGTTTAAACAATGAGCAGTTCTTC | CSARAGARGLNNEQFF
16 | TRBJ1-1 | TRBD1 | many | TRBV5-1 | TGCGCCAGCAGCTACGCTCCAGGGGGCGAGAGCACTGAAGCTTTCTTT | CASSYAPGGESTEAFF
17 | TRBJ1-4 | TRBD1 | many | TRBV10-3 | TGTGCCATCAGTGAGTCGAAGAACAGGGGGCTCGTTGAAAAACTGTTTTTT | CAISESKNRGLVEKLFF
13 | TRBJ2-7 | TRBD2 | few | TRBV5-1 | TGCGCCAGCAGCCTGGGACTAGCGGAAGAGCAGTACTTC | CASSLGLAEEQYF
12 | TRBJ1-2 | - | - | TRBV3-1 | TGTGCCAGCAGCCAAGAAGTGTCGGGCTACACCTTC | CASSQEVSGYTF
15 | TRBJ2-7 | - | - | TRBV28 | TGTGCCAGCAGTTTTAAAGGGGACCCCTCCTACGAGCAGTACTTC | CASSFKGDPSYEQYF
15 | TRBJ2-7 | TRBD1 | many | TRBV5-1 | TGCGCCAGCAGCCAGACAGGGTTGAGGTCCTACGAGCAGTACTTC | CASSQTGLRSYEQYF
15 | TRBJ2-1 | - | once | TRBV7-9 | TGTGCCAGCAGCTCAGTCGGAGGGTCCTACAATGAGCAGTTCTTC | CASSSVGGSYNEQFF
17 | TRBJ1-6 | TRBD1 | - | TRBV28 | TGTGCCAGCAGTTTAATGCGGCAGGGGGCTAATAATTCACCCCTCCACTTT | CASSLMRQGANNSPLHF
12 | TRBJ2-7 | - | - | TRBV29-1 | TGCAGCGTTGCTCAGGTTTCACGCGAGCAGTACTTC | CSVAQVSREQYF
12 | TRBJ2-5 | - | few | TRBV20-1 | TGCAGTGCCGGGGACGCTAGGGAGACCCAGTACTTC | CSAGDARETQYF
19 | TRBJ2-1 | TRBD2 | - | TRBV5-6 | TGTGCCAGCACCCAGGGGGCTAGCGGGGGGCGGTACTCCTACAATGAGCAGTTCTTC | CASTQGASGGRYSYNEQFF
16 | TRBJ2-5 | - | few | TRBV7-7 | TGTGCCAGCAGCCGCCGGGCAGGGAATTGGCAAGAGACCCAGTACTTC | CASSRRAGNWQETQYF
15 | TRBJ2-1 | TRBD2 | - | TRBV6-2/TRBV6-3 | TGTGCCAGCAGGGACACTAGCGGGGGGTACAATGAGCAGTTCTTC | CASRDTSGGYNEQFF
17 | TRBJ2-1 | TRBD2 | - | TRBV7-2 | TGTGCCAGCAGCTCACGGGTAGGGACTAGCGGGAGAAGTGAGCAGTTCTTC | CASSSRVGTSGRSEQFF
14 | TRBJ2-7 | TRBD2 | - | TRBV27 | TGTGCCAGCAGTTTTACTAGCGGGAACCACGAGCAGTACTTC | CASSFTSGNHEQYF
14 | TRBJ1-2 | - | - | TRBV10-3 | TGTGCCATCAGTGTAAACACCAATAACTATGGCTACACCTTC | CAISVNTNNYGYTF
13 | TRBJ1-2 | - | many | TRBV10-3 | TGTGCCATCAGTGAGAGAGAATACTATGGCTACACCTTC | CAISEREYYGYTF
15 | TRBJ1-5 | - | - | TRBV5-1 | TGCGCCAGCAGCGCGAACGGAAATAGCAATCAGCCCCAGCATTTT | CASSANGNSNQPQHF
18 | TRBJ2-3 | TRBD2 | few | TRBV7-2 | TGTGCCAGCAGCCCCCCCGATGCGGGACTAGCGGGAATGGATACGCAGTATTTT | CASSPPDAGLAGMDTQYF
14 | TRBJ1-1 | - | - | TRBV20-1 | TGCAGTGCTAGAGTATCGGGGTGGAACACTGAAGCTTTCTTT | CSARVSGWNTEAFF
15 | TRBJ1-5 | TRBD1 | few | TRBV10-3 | TGTGCCATCAGTGGGACAGGGGGCTTGGATCAGCCCCAGCATTTT | CAISGTGGLDQPQHF
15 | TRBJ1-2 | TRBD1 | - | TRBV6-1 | TGTGCCAGCAGTGACGCGCAGGGGGCCCGGTATGGCTACACCTTC | CASSDAQGARYGYTF
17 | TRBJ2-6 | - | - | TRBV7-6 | TGTGCCAGCAGCTTATTAGGTCCAGACTCTGGGGCCAACGTCCTGACTTTC | CASSLLGPDSGANVLTF
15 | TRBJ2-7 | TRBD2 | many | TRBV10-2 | TGCGCCAGCAGGGCCGTAGCGGGGGGATACTACGAGCAGTACTTC | CASRAVAGGYYEQYF
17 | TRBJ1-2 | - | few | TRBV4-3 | TGCGCCAGCAGCCAAGTGAGGGCCAGGCAGTACGTCTATGGCTACACCTTC | CASSQVRARQYVYGYTF
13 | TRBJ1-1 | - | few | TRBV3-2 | TGTGCCAGCAGCCAGCTGACAGGAATCAAAGCTTTCTTT | CASSQLTGIKAFF
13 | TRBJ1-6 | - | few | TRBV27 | TGTGCCAGCAGGTCCCTCTTAGGATCACCCCTCCACTTT | CASRSLLGSPLHF
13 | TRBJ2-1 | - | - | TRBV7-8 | TGTGCCAGCAGCTCACCGGGACGCAATGAGCAGTTCTTC | CASSSPGRNEQFF
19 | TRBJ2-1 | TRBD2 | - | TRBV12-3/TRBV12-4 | TGTGCCAGCAGTTCCACCTCCTGGCTAGCGGCAAGCTCCTACAATGAGCAGTTCTTC | CASSSTSWLAASSYNEQFF
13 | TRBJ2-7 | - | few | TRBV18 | TGTGCCAGCTCACCAGCGGTCTCCTACGAGCAGTACTTC | CASSPAVSYEQYF
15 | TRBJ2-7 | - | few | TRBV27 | TGTGCCAGCAGTCCCGGGACTTTAAATTCCTACGAGCAGTACTTC | CASSPGTLNSYEQYF
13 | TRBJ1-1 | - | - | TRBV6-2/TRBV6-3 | TGTGCCAGCACTCCTCAGGGGAACACTGAAGCTTTCTTT | CASTPQGNTEAFF